This paragraph reports one TCR beta chain. The antigen is undetermined. Germline assignment: CDR1 DFQATT and CDR2 SNEGSKA (reference sequence). CDR3 length: 13 amino acids. Trimming removed 5 bases at V and 2 bases at J, with 13 bases between. This sample stems from a study of regulatory T cells in long-lasting Graves disease. Study-wide context: Persistence in Graves' disease denoted antithyroid drug use beyond 5 years alongside positive TSH receptor antibodies.

Time point indicated: persistent/refractory GD, antithyroid drugs over 5 years with positive TRAb. RNA from PBMCs was the source of the TCR library. Library construction for TCR beta used iRepertoire HTBI primers and Arm-PCR of CDR3 regions. Via MiXCR, TCRdb re-called the multiplex PCR reads, giving one row per CDR3 protein. The repertoire holds over 350,000 distinct CDR3 sequences, with 20% as singletons. Study-level points and caveats: Results may be inaccurate due to the small sample size. Persistent cases favored TRBV28, TRBJ1-2 and TRBJ2-5. New patients shared fewer public clonotypes (around 970) than persistent patients did (approximately 3,000).

The source was peripheral blood mononuclear cells (PBMCs), collected when the disease was refractory, from a patient treated with antithyroid drugs. This TCR was sampled from a female donor with Graves disease. This chain joins TRBV20-1 and TRBJ2-7; D tentatively reads TRBD1 or TRBD2 (5 bases each). CDR3 nucleotide sequence: TGCAGTGCTGACCGGGACGGAGCCTACGAGCAGTACTTC. Its translation: CSADRDGAYEQYF.